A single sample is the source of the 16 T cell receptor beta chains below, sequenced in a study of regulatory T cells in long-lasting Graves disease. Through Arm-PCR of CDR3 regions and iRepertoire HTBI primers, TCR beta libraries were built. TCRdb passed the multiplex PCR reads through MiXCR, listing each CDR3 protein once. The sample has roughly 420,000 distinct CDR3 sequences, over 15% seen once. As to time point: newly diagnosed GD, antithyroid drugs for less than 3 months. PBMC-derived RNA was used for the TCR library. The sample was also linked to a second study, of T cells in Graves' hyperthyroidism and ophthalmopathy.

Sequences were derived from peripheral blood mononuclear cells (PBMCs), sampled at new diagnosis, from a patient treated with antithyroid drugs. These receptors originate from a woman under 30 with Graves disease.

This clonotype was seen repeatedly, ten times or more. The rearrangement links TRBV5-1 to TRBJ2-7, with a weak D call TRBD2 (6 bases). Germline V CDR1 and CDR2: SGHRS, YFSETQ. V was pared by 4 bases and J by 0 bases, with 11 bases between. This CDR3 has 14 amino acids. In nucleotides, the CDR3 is TGCGCCAGCAGCAGAAGCGGGTCCTCCTACGAGCAGTACTTC. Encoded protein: CASSRSGSSYEQYF.

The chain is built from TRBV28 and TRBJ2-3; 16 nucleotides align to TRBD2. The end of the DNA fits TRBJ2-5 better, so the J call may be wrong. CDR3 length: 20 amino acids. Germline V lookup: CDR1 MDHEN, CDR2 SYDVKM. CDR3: CASSQSGTSGRETRGETQYF. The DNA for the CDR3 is TGTGCCAGCAGTCAATCCGGGACTAGCGGGAGGGAAACTAGGGGGGAGACCCAGTACTTC.

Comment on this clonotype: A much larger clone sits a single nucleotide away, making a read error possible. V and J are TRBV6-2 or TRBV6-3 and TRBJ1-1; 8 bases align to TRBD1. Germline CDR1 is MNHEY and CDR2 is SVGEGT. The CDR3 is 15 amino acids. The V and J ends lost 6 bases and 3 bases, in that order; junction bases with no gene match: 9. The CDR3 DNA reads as TGTGCCAGCAGACGGGACGGGGGACAGGACACTGAAGCTTTCTTT. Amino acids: CASRRDGGQDTEAFF.

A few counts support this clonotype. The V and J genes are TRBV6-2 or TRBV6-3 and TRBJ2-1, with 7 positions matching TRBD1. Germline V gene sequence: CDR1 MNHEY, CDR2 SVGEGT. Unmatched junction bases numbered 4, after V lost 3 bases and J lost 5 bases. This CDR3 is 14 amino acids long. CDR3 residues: CASSYWTGNNEQFF. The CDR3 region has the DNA TGTGCCAGCAGTTATTGGACAGGCAACAATGAGCAGTTCTTC.

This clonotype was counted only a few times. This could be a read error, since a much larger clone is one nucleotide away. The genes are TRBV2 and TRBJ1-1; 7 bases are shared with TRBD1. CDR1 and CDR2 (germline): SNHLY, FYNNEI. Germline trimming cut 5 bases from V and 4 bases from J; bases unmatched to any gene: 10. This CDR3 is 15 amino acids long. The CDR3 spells CASSPSGQRSTEAFF. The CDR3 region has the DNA TGTGCCAGCAGTCCATCGGGACAGCGGAGCACTGAAGCTTTCTTT.

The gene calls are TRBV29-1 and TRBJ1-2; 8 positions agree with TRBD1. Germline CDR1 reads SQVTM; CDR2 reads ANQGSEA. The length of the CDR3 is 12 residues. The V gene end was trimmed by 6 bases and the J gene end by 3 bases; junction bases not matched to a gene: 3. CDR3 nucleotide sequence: TGCAGCGTCATACAGGGGGACTATGGCTACACCTTC. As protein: CSVIQGDYGYTF.

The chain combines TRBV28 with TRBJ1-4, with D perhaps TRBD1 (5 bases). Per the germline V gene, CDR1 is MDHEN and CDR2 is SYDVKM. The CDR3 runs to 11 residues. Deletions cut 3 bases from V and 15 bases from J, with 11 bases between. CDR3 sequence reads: CASSLGPVVFF. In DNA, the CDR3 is TGTGCCAGCAGTTTGGGGCCTGTCGTGTTTTTT.

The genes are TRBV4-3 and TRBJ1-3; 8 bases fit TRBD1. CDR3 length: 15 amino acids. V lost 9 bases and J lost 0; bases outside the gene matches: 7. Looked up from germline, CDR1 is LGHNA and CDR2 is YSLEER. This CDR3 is CASGYGQGSGNTIYF. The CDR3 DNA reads TGCGCCAGTGGTTACGGACAGGGCTCTGGAAACACCATATATTTT.

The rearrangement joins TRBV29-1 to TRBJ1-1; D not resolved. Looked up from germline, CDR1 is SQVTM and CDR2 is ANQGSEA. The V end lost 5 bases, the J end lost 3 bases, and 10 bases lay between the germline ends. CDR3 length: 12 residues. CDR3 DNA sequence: TGCAGCGTTCGGACCGGGGACACTGAAGCTTTCTTT. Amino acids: CSVRTGDTEAFF.

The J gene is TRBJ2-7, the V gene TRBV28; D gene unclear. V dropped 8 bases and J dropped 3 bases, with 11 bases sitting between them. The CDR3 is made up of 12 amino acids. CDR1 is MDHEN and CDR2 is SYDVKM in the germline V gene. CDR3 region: CASLLTDYEQYF. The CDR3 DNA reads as TGTGCCAGCCTCTTGACGGACTACGAGCAGTACTTC. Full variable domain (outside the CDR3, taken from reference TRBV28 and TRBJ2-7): DVKVTQSSRYLVKRTGEKVFLECVQDMDHENMFWYRQDPGLGLRLIYFSYDVKMKEKGDIPEGYSVSREKKERFSLILESASTNQTSMYLCASLLTDYEQYFGPGTRLTVT.

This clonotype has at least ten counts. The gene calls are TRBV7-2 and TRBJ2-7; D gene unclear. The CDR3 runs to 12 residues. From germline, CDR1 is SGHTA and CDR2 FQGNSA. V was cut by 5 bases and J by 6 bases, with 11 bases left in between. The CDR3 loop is CASSHNPGEQYF. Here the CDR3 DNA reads TGTGCCAGCAGCCACAATCCTGGCGAGCAGTACTTC. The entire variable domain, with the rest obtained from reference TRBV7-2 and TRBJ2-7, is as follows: GAGVSQSPSNKVTEKGKDVELRCDPISGHTALYWYRQSLGQGLEFLIYFQGNSAPDKSGLPSDRFSAERTGGSVSTLTIQRTQQEDSAVYLCASSHNPGEQYFGPGTRLTVT.

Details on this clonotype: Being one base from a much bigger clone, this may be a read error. CDR3 in amino acids: CARRAGGPSEQFF. The CDR3 nucleotides are TGTGCCCGCAGAGCGGGAGGGCCGAGTGAGCAGTTCTTC. V gene TRBV2 combines with J gene TRBJ2-1; TRBD2 aligns across 10 bases. This CDR3 has 13 amino acids. Germline V CDR1 and CDR2: SNHLY, FYNNEI.

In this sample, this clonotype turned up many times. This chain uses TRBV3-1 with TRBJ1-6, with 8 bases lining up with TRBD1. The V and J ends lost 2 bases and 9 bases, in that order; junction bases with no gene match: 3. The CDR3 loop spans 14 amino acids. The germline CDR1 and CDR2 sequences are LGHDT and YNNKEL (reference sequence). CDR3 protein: CASSQTTGVSPLHF. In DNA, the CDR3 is TGTGCCAGCAGCCAAACGACAGGGGTTTCACCCCTCCACTTT. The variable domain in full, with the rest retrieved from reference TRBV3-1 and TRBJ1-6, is DTAVSQTPKYLVTQMGNDKSIKCEQNLGHDTMYWYKQDSKKFLKIMFSYNNKELIINETVPNRFSPKSPDKAHLNLHINSLELGDSAVYFCASSQTTGVSPLHFGNGTRLTVT.

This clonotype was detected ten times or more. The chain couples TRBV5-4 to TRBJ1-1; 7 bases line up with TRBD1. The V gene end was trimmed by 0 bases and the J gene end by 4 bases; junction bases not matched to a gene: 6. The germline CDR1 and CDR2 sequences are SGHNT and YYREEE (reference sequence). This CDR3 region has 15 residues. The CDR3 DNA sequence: TGTGCCAGCAGCTTGGGGGGACAGCGGAGCACTGAAGCTTTCTTT. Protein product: CASSLGGQRSTEAFF.

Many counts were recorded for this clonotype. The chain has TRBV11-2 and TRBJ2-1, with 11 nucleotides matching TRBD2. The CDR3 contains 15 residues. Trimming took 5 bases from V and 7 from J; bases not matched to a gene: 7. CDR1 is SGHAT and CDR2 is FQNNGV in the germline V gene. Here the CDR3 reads CASSPIAGGSNEQFF. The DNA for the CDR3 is TGTGCCAGCAGCCCCATAGCGGGAGGGTCTAATGAGCAGTTCTTC.

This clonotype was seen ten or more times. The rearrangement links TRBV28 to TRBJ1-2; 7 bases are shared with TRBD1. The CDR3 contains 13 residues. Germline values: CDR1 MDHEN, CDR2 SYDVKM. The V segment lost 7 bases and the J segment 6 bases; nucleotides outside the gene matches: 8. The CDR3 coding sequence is TGTGCCAGCACCTCGACAGGGTTGGATGGCTACACCTTC. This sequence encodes CASTSTGLDGYTF.